Shown below are 19 T cell receptor beta chains from a single sample sequenced in a study of CD8 T cells in Susac syndrome. RNA in amounts of 0.5 to 1 ug was reverse transcribed with random hexamers. Via MiXCR, TCRdb re-called the immunoSEQ multiplex PCR reads, giving one row per CDR3 protein. Here the sample spans some 47,000 distinct CDR3 sequences, 92% being singletons. The source material was CD8+ T cells from PBMCs. The receptors shown here come from a human donor in good health.

This clonotype was counted once. This chain links TRBV6-2 or TRBV6-3 with TRBJ2-3, with D tentatively TRBD1 (5 bases). The germline V gene encodes CDR1 MNHEY and CDR2 SVGEGT. The V end lost 2 bases, the J end lost 1 base, and 10 bases lay between the germline ends. The CDR3 consists of 15 residues. CDR3 amino acids: CASSYPGARTDTQYF. DNA of the CDR3: TGTGCCAGCAGTTACCCTGGGGCCCGCACAGATACGCAGTATTTT.

V usage is TRBV5-4 and J usage is TRBJ2-7; 7 bases are a match to TRBD1. The CDR3 is made up of 13 amino acids. The germline V gene encodes CDR1 SGHNT and CDR2 YYREEE (reference sequence). J gave up 4 bases and V 3 bases, and 4 bases lay outside the gene matches. The CDR3 sequence: CASSYSRGYEQYF. In DNA form, the CDR3 reads TGTGCCAGCAGCTACTCCAGGGGGTACGAGCAGTACTTC.

The chain uses TRBV30 and TRBJ2-2; D unresolved. The V and J ends lost 3 bases and 1 base respectively, with 3 bases between them. Germline-derived CDR1 and CDR2 are GTSNPN and SVGIG (reference sequence). The CDR3 has 12 residues. This chain's CDR3 is CAWRGNTGELFF. CDR3 bases: TGTGCCTGGAGAGGGAACACCGGGGAGCTGTTTTTT.

The V gene is TRBV29-1, the J gene TRBJ2-5, with 7 bases that match TRBD2. The germline gives CDR1 SQVTM, CDR2 ANQGSEA. Trimming at V came to 3 bases and at J to 1 base, leaving 8 bases not matched to a gene. This CDR3 has 15 residues. CDR3 sequence: CSVEGQASGQETQYF. The DNA for the CDR3 is TGCAGCGTTGAGGGTCAGGCTAGCGGCCAAGAGACCCAGTACTTC. Drawing the rest from reference TRBV29-1 and TRBJ2-5, the complete variable domain is SAVISQKPSRDICQRGTSLTIQCQVDSQVTMMFWYRQQPGQSLTLIATANQGSEATYESGFVIDKFPISRPNLTFSTLTVSNMSPEDSSIYLCSVEGQASGQETQYFGPGTRLLVL.

This clonotype was counted a single time. J is TRBJ1-1 and V is TRBV7-9; no definite D call. Trimming shortened V by 0 bases and J by 5 bases, and 10 bases separated the two germline ends. In germline, CDR1 is SEHNR, CDR2 FQNEAQ (reference sequence). CDR3 length equals 14 residues. The CDR3: CASSLAGRETEAFF. The CDR3 DNA is TGTGCCAGCAGCTTAGCGGGGAGGGAAACTGAAGCTTTCTTT.

The chain has TRBV18 and TRBJ1-2; TRBD1 agrees at 7 bases. Germline values: CDR1 KGHSH, CDR2 LQKENI. V lost 0 bases to trimming and J lost 4 bases; unmatched junction nucleotides: 11. The CDR3 extends over 17 amino acids. CDR3 nucleotide sequence: TGTGCCAGCTCACCACCCAGGACAGGCCAGTCGAGCTATGGCTACACCTTC. Its translation is CASSPPRTGQSSYGYTF.

The chain employs TRBV7-9 and TRBJ2-1; D may be TRBD2 (6 bases). This CDR3 has 14 residues. V lost 5 bases to trimming and J lost 5 bases, with 13 bases between them. Germline CDR1 reads SEHNR; CDR2 reads FQNEAQ (reference sequence). This chain's CDR3 is CASSNSGTDNEQFF. CDR3 sequence (DNA): TGTGCCAGCAGCAATAGCGGCACCGACAATGAGCAGTTCTTC.

The chain recombines TRBV4-3 with TRBJ2-7, with 9 bases lining up with TRBD1. The CDR3 totals 16 residues. With V trimmed by 0 bases and J by 2 bases, 5 bases remained unmatched. Per the germline V gene, CDR1 is LGHNA and CDR2 is YSLEER. CDR3 DNA: TGCGCCAGCAGCCAAGACCTAACAGGGGGCGCCTACGAGCAGTACTTC. This translates into CASSQDLTGGAYEQYF.

The chain uses TRBV4-2 and TRBJ2-2; the match to TRBD2 covers 10 bases. The CDR3 consists of 16 residues. The germline CDR1 and CDR2 sequences are LGHNA and YNFKEQ. V lost 4 bases and J lost 8; bases outside the gene matches: 10. As DNA, the CDR3 is TGTGCCAGCAGCCCCTTGGCTAGCGGGAGTGCAGGGGAGCTGTTTTTT. This codes for CASSPLASGSAGELFF.

The rearrangement links TRBV5-1 to TRBJ2-7, with a possible D match to TRBD1 (5 bases). This CDR3 is 13 amino acids long. Germline V CDR1 and CDR2: SGHRS, YFSETQ. Trimming cost V 1 base and J 2 bases, with 7 bases left between them. The CDR3 protein is CASSLQGPYEQYF. The CDR3 coding sequence is TGCGCCAGCAGCTTGCAGGGCCCCTACGAGCAGTACTTC.

V gene TRBV30 combines with J gene TRBJ1-2, with D possibly matching TRBD1 (6 bases). CDR1 GTSNPN and CDR2 SVGIG come from the germline V gene (reference sequence). The CDR3 spans 12 residues. V lost 4 bases and J lost 2, with 8 bases in between. The CDR3 DNA is TGTGCCTGGACAGGGGAGAACTATGGCTACACCTTC. Protein sequence: CAWTGENYGYTF.

The V gene is TRBV3-1, the J gene TRBJ2-7, with 7 bases matching TRBD2. Germline assignment: CDR1 LGHDT and CDR2 YNNKEL (reference sequence). This CDR3 contains 14 residues. V shed 4 bases and J 0 bases; nucleotides not matched to a gene: 3. DNA for the CDR3: TGTGCCAGCAGCCCTAGCGGTAGCTCCTACGAGCAGTACTTC. It specifies CASSPSGSSYEQYF.

V and J are TRBV30 and TRBJ1-2, with a weak D call TRBD1 (6 bases). This CDR3 contains 14 residues. Germline V lookup: CDR1 GTSNPN, CDR2 SVGIG (reference sequence). The ends were cut back, 6 bases at V and 5 bases at J, with 19 bases in the middle. The CDR3 bases are TGTGCCTGCCCCTGGGGGCGTCGGTCATATGGCTACACCTTC. Its translation is CACPWGRRSYGYTF.

The chain is built from TRBV11-2 and TRBJ2-1; D is unclear. Germline V gene data show CDR1 as SGHAT and CDR2 as FQNNGV. The CDR3 totals 12 residues. V lost 5 bases to trimming and J lost 6 bases, with 8 bases between them. The CDR3 bases are TGTGCCAGCAGCCTTCCACTCAATGAGCAGTTCTTC. As protein: CASSLPLNEQFF.

V and J are TRBV20-1 and TRBJ2-1; D perhaps matches TRBD2 (5 bases). CDR3 size: 15 residues. V dropped 1 base and J dropped 4 bases, with 14 bases sitting between them. Germline CDR1 DFQATT, CDR2 SNEGSKA (reference sequence). The CDR3 bases are TGCAGTGCTAGAGGGACGGGAAAGGAGTACAATGAGCAGTTCTTC. The encoded protein is CSARGTGKEYNEQFF.

This sequence joins TRBV29-1 and TRBJ2-1; TRBD2 aligns across 9 bases. CDR3 length: 15 amino acids. J lost 2 bases, V lost 8 bases, and 10 bases had no gene match. Germline CDR1 and CDR2: SQVTM and ANQGSEA. The CDR3 DNA reads TGCAGCCTAGCAGGGCGCGGGAGGGCCTACAATGAGCAGTTCTTC. It yields the protein CSLAGRGRAYNEQFF.

V is TRBV13 and J is TRBJ2-3; 8 bases are shared with TRBD1. The CDR3 covers 16 residues. With V trimmed by 6 bases and J by 4 bases, 12 bases remained unmatched. Germline V CDR1 and CDR2: PRHDT, FYEKMQ (reference sequence). CDR3 protein: CASRNAGQGTADTQYF. DNA for the CDR3: TGTGCCAGCAGGAACGCAGGACAGGGAACAGCAGATACGCAGTATTTT.

On this clonotype itself: The conserved final phenylalanine or tryptophan is absent from the CDR3, which likely points to a read error. This chain uses TRBV14 with TRBJ2-4; 8 nucleotides line up with TRBD2. Looked up from germline, CDR1 is SGHDN and CDR2 is FVKESK. The CDR3 loop spans 16 amino acids. Germline trimming cut 3 bases from V and 2 bases from J; bases unmatched to any gene: 6. The CDR3 spells CASSHRSGSPKNIQYY. The DNA for the CDR3 is TGTGCCAGCAGCCATCGGAGCGGGAGTCCCAAAAACATTCAGTACTAC.

CDR3 in amino acids: CASRTSGGGNTEAFF. Here the CDR3 DNA reads TGTGCCAGCCGCACTAGTGGGGGCGGGAACACTGAAGCTTTCTTT. The chain is built from TRBV4-2 and TRBJ1-1; D is possibly TRBD1 (6 bases). V was pared by 8 bases and J by 1 base, with 17 bases between. In germline, CDR1 is LGHNA, CDR2 YNFKEQ. The CDR3 length is 15 residues.